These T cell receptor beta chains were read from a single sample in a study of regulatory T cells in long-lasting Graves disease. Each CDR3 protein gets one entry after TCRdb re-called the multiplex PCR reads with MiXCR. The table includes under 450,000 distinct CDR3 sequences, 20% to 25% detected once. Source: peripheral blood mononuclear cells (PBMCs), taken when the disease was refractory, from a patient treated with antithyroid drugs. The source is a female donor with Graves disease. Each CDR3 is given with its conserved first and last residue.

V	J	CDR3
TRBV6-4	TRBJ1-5	CASSDSVDQPQHF
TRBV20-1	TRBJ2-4	CSARDRGAKNIQYF
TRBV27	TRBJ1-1	CASRVGWNTEAFF
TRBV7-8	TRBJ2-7	CASTSSRLAQTYEQYF
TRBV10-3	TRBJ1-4	CAISSGGQSTNEKLFF
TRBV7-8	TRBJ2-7	CASSLSHGTYEQYF
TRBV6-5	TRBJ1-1	CASSYRGKAEAFF
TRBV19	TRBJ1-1	CASSIEMGRTEAFF
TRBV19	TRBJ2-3	CASTPPGGRDTQYF
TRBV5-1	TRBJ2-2	CASSLESLAGLNTGELFF
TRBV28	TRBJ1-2	CASSLHRINYGYTF
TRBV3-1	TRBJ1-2	CASSQAGYRYGYTF
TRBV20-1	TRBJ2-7	CSARVAPGQGPYEQYF
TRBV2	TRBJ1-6	CASSERGAGYNSPLHF
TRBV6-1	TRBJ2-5	CASRSLGQGSETQYF
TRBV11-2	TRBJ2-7	CASGLSGLHEQYF
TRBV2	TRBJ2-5	CASRAWDYETQYF
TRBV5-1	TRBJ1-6	CASSLRDPNSPLHF
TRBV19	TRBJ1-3	CATRTEFSGNTIYF
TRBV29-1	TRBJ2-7	CSVEAGLSEQYF
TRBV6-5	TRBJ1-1	CASSYSIRSRGLRNTEAFF
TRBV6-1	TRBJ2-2	CASSGDPRLRSTWELFF
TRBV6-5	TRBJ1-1	CASSYSTRAQAFF
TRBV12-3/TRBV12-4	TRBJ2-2	CASTLATRPGELFF
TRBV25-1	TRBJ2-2	CASSELRTGLGTGELFF
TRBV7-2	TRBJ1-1	CASSQGQVNTEAFF
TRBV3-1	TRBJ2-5	CASSQAWETQYF
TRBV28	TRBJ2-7	CASTLGGAPPYEQYF
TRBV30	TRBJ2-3	CAWSPGLGEPDTQYF
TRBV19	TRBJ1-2	CASRDDRGSRVYTF
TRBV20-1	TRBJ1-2	CSATSGPGDGYTF
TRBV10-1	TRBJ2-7	CASSEFPRTGGIPTPEQYF